The subject of this entry is one TCR beta chain. The sample is drawn from a study of blood T cell repertoires in COVID-19. Study-level background: In each case, the material was cDNA or gDNA derived from T cells, B-cell-depleted T cells, or PBMCs.

This table comes from immunoSEQ multiplex PCR, and its TCRdb copy is limited to in-frame clones, with some not included. The sample consists of 250,000 to 300,000 clones, around 90% of them appearing once. Per germline, CDR1 KGHSH and CDR2 LQKENI. V gave up 6 bases and J gave up 1 base, with 9 bases separating them. This CDR3 has 13 amino acids. The sequence was collected from a woman aged 45 to 65 who had recovered from COVID-19. The chain employs TRBV18 and TRBJ1-1; a weak D match, TRBD1 (6 bases). Sequencing was carried out using peripheral blood. Here the CDR3 DNA reads TGTGCCAGCTCCGGGGGGCAGAACACTGAAGCTTTCTTT. Protein sequence: CASSGGQNTEAFF.